This TCR beta chain was found in a study of CD8 T cells in Susac syndrome. Random hexamers were used to reverse transcribe the RNA input (roughly 0.5 to 1 ug). TCRdb redid the calling of the immunoSEQ multiplex PCR reads with MiXCR, one entry per CDR3 protein. The profile shows 130,000 or so distinct CDR3 sequences, roughly 95% of them singletons. Sequencing targeted TCR beta in blood CD8+ and CD4+ T cells. The source material was CD4+ T cells from PBMCs. This TCR derives from a human donor with multiple sclerosis.

In DNA form, the CDR3 reads TGTGCCAGCAGCCAAGATAGTAGGGCAGCCCCCTACGAGCAGTACTTC. As protein: CASSQDSRAAPYEQYF. The chain carries TRBV3-1 and TRBJ2-7, with D uncertain. The length of the CDR3 is 16 residues. Germline values: CDR1 LGHDT, CDR2 YNNKEL (reference sequence). V was clipped by 0 bases and J by 2 bases, with 14 bases between them.